The T cell receptor beta chain described here comes from a study of blood T cell repertoires in COVID-19. Per germline, CDR1 LNHNV and CDR2 YYDKDF (reference sequence). The CDR3 sequence is 15 residues long. The V gene end was trimmed by 6 bases and the J gene end by 2 bases; junction bases not matched to a gene: 9. Sequencing was performed with immunoSEQ multiplex PCR; in TCRdb, only in-frame clones are kept and a portion is missing. The table includes roughly 130,000 clones, about 80% detected once. Sequenced sample: peripheral blood. This TCR came from a woman between 50 and 59 years old with acute or convalescent COVID-19. This sequence joins TRBV15 and TRBJ1-2, with 7 bases that match TRBD1. Here the CDR3 reads CATRRNRGPNYGYTF. The DNA for the CDR3 is TGTGCCACCAGGCGTAACAGGGGACCCAACTATGGCTACACCTTC.